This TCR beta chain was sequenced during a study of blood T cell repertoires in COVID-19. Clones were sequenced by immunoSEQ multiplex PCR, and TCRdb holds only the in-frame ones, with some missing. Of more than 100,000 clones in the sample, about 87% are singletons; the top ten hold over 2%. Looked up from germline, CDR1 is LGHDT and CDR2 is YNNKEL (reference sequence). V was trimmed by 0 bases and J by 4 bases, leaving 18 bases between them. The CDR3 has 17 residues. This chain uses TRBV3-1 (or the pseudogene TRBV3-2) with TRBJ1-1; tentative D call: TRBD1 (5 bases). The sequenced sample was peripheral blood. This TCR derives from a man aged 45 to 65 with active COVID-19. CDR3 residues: CASSQEGSKGFSTEAFF. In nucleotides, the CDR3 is TGTGCCAGCAGCCAAGAGGGATCCAAGGGGTTCAGCACTGAAGCTTTCTTT.